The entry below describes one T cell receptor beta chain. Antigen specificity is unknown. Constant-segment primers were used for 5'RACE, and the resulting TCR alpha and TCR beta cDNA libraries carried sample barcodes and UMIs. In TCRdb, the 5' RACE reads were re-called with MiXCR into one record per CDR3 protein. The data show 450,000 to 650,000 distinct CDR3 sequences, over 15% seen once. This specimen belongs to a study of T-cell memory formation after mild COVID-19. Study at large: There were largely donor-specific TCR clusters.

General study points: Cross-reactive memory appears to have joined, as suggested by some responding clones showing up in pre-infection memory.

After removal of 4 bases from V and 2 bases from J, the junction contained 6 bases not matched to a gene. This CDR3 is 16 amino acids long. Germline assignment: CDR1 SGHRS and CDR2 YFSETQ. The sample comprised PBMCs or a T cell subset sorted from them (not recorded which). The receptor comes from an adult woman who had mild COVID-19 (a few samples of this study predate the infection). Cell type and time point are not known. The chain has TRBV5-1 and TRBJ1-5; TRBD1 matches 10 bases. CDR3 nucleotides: TGCGCCAGCAGCCCGGGGACAGGGGAGGGCAATCAGCCCCAGCATTTT. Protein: CASSPGTGEGNQPQHF.